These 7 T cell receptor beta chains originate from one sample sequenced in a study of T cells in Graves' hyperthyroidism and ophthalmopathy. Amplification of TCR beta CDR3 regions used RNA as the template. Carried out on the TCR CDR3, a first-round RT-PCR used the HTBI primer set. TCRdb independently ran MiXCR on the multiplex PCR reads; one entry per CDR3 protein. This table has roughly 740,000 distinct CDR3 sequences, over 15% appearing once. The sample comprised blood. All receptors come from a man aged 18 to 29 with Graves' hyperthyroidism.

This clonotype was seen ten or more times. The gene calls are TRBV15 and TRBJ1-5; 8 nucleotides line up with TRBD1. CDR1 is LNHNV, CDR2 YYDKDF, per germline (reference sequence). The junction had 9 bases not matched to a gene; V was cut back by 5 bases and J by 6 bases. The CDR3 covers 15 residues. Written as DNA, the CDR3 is TGTGCCACCAGCGGTACACAGGGGGGAGGTCAGCCCCAGCATTTT. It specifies CATSGTQGGGQPQHF.

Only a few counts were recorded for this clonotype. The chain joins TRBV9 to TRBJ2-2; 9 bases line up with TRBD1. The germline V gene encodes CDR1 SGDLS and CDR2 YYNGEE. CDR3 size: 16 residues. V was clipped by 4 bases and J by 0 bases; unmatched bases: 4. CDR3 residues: CASSHRQGANTGELFF. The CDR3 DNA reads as TGTGCCAGCAGCCATCGACAGGGGGCGAACACCGGGGAGCTGTTTTTT.

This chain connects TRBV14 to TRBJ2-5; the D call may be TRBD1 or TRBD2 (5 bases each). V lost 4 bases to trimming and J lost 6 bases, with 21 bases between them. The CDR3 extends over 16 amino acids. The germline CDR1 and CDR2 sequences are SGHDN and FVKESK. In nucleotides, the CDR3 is TGTGCCAGCAGCCTTGGTCCGGGACGGCTTACGAAGACCCAGTACTTC. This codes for CASSLGPGRLTKTQYF.

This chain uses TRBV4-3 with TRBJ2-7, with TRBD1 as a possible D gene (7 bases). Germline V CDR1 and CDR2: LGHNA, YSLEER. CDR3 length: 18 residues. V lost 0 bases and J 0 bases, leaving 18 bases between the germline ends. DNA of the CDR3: TGCGCCAGCAGCCAAGACCCGCAGGGGGGAACGAGCTCCTACGAGCAGTACTTC. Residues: CASSQDPQGGTSSYEQYF.

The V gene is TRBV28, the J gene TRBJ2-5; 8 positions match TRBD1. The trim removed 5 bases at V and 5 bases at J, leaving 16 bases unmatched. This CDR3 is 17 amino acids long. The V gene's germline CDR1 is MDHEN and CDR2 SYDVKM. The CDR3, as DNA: TGTGCCAGCAGTCCCACTTCGCAGGGGGCTGTTGGGGAGACCCAGTACTTC. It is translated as CASSPTSQGAVGETQYF.

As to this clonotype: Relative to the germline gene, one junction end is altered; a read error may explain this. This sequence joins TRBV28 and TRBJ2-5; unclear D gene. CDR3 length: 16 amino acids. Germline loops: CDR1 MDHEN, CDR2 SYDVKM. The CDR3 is CASSKMDGETQEAQYF. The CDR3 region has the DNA TGTGCCAGCAGTAAGATGGACGGCGAAACCCAAGAGGCCCAGTACTTC.

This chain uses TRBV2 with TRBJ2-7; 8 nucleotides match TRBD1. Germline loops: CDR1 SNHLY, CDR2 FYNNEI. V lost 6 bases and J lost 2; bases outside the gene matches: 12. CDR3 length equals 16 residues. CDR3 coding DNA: TGTGCCAGCAGCACCCAGACCTTACAGGGGGCCTACGAGCAGTACTTC. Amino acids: CASSTQTLQGAYEQYF.